This is a list of T cell receptor beta chains from one sample in a study of cytomegalovirus exposure and HLA in healthy donors. The assay was immunoSEQ multiplex PCR, and TCRdb's table has in-frame clones only and misses some. Among around 140,000 clones listed, roughly 89% were seen once. The sequencing sample was made of PBMCs. The source of these receptors is a woman in her thirties in good health and CMV-seronegative. Both conserved end residues are part of each CDR3. Each record gives: J gene, V gene, D gene, clone size, CDR3 protein, CDR3 DNA. The D gene is left open where the match is weak. Where a row states a size, it is once, few, many or the class of an expanded clone; other rows omit it.

J gene: TRBJ1-5
V gene: TRBV6-5
D gene: TRBD1
clone size: -
CDR3 protein: CASSGTGGQPQHF
CDR3 DNA: TGTGCCAGCAGTGGGACAGGGGGCCAGCCCCAGCATTTT

J gene: TRBJ2-2
V gene: TRBV15
D gene: -
clone size: -
CDR3 protein: CATSPVNTGELFF
CDR3 DNA: TGTGCCACCAGCCCAGTGAACACCGGGGAGCTGTTTTTT

J gene: TRBJ2-1
V gene: TRBV5-3
D gene: TRBD1
clone size: -
CDR3 protein: CARSLAGRQGSSYNEQFF
CDR3 DNA: TGTGCCAGAAGCTTGGCCGGAAGACAGGGGAGCTCCTACAATGAGCAGTTCTTC

J gene: TRBJ2-7
V gene: TRBV5-1
D gene: TRBD2
clone size: -
CDR3 protein: CASSLDGLEGYEQYF
CDR3 DNA: TGCGCCAGCAGCTTGGACGGACTAGAGGGCTACGAGCAGTACTTC

J gene: TRBJ2-3
V gene: TRBV15
D gene: -
clone size: -
CDR3 protein: CATTQGEGPTDTQYF
CDR3 DNA: TGTGCCACCACCCAGGGTGAAGGTCCCACAGATACGCAGTATTTT

J gene: TRBJ1-1
V gene: TRBV18
D gene: -
clone size: -
CDR3 protein: CASSQLYTEAFF
CDR3 DNA: TGTGCCAGCTCCCAACTTTATACTGAAGCTTTCTTT

J gene: TRBJ1-1
V gene: TRBV2
D gene: -
clone size: once
CDR3 protein: CANLLAGGPLSLNTEAFF
CDR3 DNA: TGTGCCAACCTCCTAGCCGGGGGGCCTCTAAGTTTAAACACTGAAGCTTTCTTT

J gene: TRBJ1-6
V gene: TRBV4-3
D gene: -
clone size: -
CDR3 protein: CASSQDPLSSYNSPLHF
CDR3 DNA: TGCGCCAGCAGCCAAGATCCTTTGAGCTCCTATAATTCACCCCTCCACTTT

J gene: TRBJ2-1
V gene: TRBV19
D gene: TRBD2
clone size: -
CDR3 protein: CASTRSGGIYNEQFF
CDR3 DNA: TGTGCCAGTACCCGTAGCGGGGGAATTTACAATGAGCAGTTCTTC

J gene: TRBJ1-1
V gene: TRBV29-1
D gene: -
clone size: few
CDR3 protein: CSVWTALEAFF
CDR3 DNA: TGCAGCGTTTGGACAGCCCTTGAAGCTTTCTTT

J gene: TRBJ1-5
V gene: TRBV5-4
D gene: -
clone size: -
CDR3 protein: CASSQEQGFQPQHF
CDR3 DNA: TGCGCCAGCAGCCAAGAACAGGGTTTTCAGCCCCAGCATTTT

J gene: TRBJ2-7
V gene: TRBV9
D gene: -
clone size: -
CDR3 protein: CASSVDPGYEQYF
CDR3 DNA: TGTGCCAGCAGCGTAGATCCCGGGTACGAGCAGTACTTC

J gene: TRBJ2-3
V gene: TRBV7-9
D gene: TRBD2
clone size: -
CDR3 protein: CASSLGLAGVEDTQYF
CDR3 DNA: TGTGCCAGCAGCTTGGGACTAGCGGGAGTGGAGGATACGCAGTATTTT

J gene: TRBJ1-1
V gene: TRBV29-1
D gene: -
clone size: -
CDR3 protein: CSVVGTEGTEAFF
CDR3 DNA: TGCAGCGTTGTAGGGACGGAGGGGACTGAAGCTTTCTTT

J gene: TRBJ2-2
V gene: TRBV6-1
D gene: TRBD2
clone size: -
CDR3 protein: CASSEAPGLAGVGAGELFF
CDR3 DNA: TGTGCCAGCAGTGAGGCTCCGGGACTAGCGGGAGTAGGGGCCGGGGAGCTGTTTTTT

J gene: TRBJ1-5
V gene: TRBV28
D gene: -
clone size: -
CDR3 protein: CASRPQGRGQPQHF
CDR3 DNA: TGTGCCAGCAGACCACAGGGTCGAGGTCAGCCCCAGCATTTT

J gene: TRBJ1-2
V gene: TRBV27
D gene: -
clone size: -
CDR3 protein: CASSLSRPSGLGGYTF
CDR3 DNA: TGTGCCAGCAGTTTATCCCGTCCGTCGGGTCTGGGTGGCTACACCTTC

J gene: TRBJ1-5
V gene: TRBV28
D gene: -
clone size: -
CDR3 protein: CASSRGPYQPQHF
CDR3 DNA: TGTGCCAGCAGTCGAGGGCCCTATCAGCCCCAGCATTTT

J gene: TRBJ1-2
V gene: TRBV19
D gene: -
clone size: -
CDR3 protein: CASSIGLRGYGYTF
CDR3 DNA: TGTGCCAGTAGTATAGGCCTAAGGGGGTATGGCTACACCTTC

J gene: TRBJ2-5
V gene: TRBV5-1
D gene: TRBD2
clone size: -
CDR3 protein: CASSPGASGGVQETQYF
CDR3 DNA: TGCGCCAGCAGCCCAGGGGCTAGCGGGGGAGTACAAGAGACCCAGTACTTC

J gene: TRBJ1-1
V gene: TRBV7-2
D gene: TRBD1
clone size: -
CDR3 protein: CASSPGQPATEAFF
CDR3 DNA: TGTGCCAGCAGCCCGGGACAGCCCGCCACTGAAGCTTTCTTT

J gene: TRBJ2-7
V gene: TRBV7-2
D gene: TRBD2
clone size: -
CDR3 protein: CASSLGLAKQYF
CDR3 DNA: TGTGCCAGCAGCTTAGGACTAGCAAAGCAGTACTTC

J gene: TRBJ1-1
V gene: TRBV9
D gene: -
clone size: -
CDR3 protein: CASSTSRDTSRNEAFF
CDR3 DNA: TGTGCCAGCAGCACAAGCCGGGACACAAGTAGAAATGAAGCTTTCTTT

J gene: TRBJ1-1
V gene: TRBV25-1
D gene: TRBD1
clone size: few
CDR3 protein: CASSGDRVGNTEAFF
CDR3 DNA: TGTGCCAGCAGTGGGGACAGGGTAGGAAACACTGAAGCTTTCTTT

J gene: TRBJ1-2
V gene: TRBV6-1
D gene: -
clone size: once
CDR3 protein: CASSEQGTLFYGYTF
CDR3 DNA: TGTGCCAGCAGTGAGCAGGGGACCCTTTTCTATGGCTACACCTTC

J gene: TRBJ2-3
V gene: TRBV18
D gene: -
clone size: -
CDR3 protein: CASSLKLTDTQYF
CDR3 DNA: TGTGCCAGCTCGCTCAAACTCACAGATACGCAGTATTTT

J gene: TRBJ1-5
V gene: TRBV6-5
D gene: -
clone size: once
CDR3 protein: CASNTGDSRNQPQHF
CDR3 DNA: TGTGCCAGCAACACCGGGGATTCCCGCAATCAGCCCCAGCATTTT

J gene: TRBJ1-2
V gene: TRBV4-2
D gene: -
clone size: few
CDR3 protein: CASSQATGPNYGYTF
CDR3 DNA: TGTGCCAGCAGCCAAGCCACAGGTCCTAACTATGGCTACACCTTC

J gene: TRBJ1-2
V gene: TRBV19
D gene: TRBD1
clone size: -
CDR3 protein: CASRAWGQGNYGYTF
CDR3 DNA: TGTGCCAGTAGGGCCTGGGGACAGGGAAACTATGGCTACACCTTC

J gene: TRBJ1-2
V gene: TRBV6-6
D gene: TRBD1
clone size: -
CDR3 protein: CASLNRGREGYTF
CDR3 DNA: TGTGCCAGCCTCAACAGGGGTCGAGAAGGCTACACCTTC